This TCR beta chain is from a study of cytomegalovirus exposure and HLA in healthy donors. The method was immunoSEQ multiplex PCR; TCRdb's version includes in-frame clones alone and lacks a portion of them. The sample has 150,000 to 180,000 clones; 86% are singletons. Deletions cut 4 bases from V and 4 bases from J, with 23 bases between. Germline values: CDR1 SQVTM, CDR2 ANQGSEA. The length of the CDR3 is 16 residues. Sequenced sample: PBMCs. This receptor was obtained from a young man in good health and CMV-seropositive. V usage is TRBV29-1 and J usage is TRBJ2-7; D possibly corresponds to TRBD1 (8 bases). The CDR3 region has the DNA TGCAGCGTTGTCGATATCGGACAGGGACTAAATTACGAGCAGTACTTC. This translates into CSVVDIGQGLNYEQYF.